This TCR beta chain was identified in a study of early T cells in non-severe SARS-CoV-2 infection. For the study at large: Sequencing targeted bulk RNA from unsorted whole blood, leaving chains unpaired.

Study observations and caveats: VDJdb matches were skewed toward anti-spike CD8 T cell responses.

Unique molecular identifier tags were affixed to discrete cDNA molecules. Each CDR3 protein is one row after TCRdb ran MiXCR on the 5' RACE reads. Of roughly 88,000 distinct CDR3 sequences in the sample, about 15% were seen once. This CDR3 has 16 residues. Germline lookup yields CDR1 KGHSH and CDR2 LQKENI. As regards this clonotype: The antigen is undetermined. A much larger clone lies a single base off, so this may be a read error.

This sequence was found in an adult who was a healthcare worker with PCR-confirmed SARS-CoV-2 infection or an uninfected control (not recorded which). Sample: whole blood. This chain uses TRBV18 with TRBJ2-3; a possible D gene is TRBD1 (5 bases). The CDR3 here is CANSPGAVPGTDTQYF. DNA of the CDR3: TGTGCCAACTCACCTGGGGCTGTCCCCGGCACAGATACGCAGTATTTT.